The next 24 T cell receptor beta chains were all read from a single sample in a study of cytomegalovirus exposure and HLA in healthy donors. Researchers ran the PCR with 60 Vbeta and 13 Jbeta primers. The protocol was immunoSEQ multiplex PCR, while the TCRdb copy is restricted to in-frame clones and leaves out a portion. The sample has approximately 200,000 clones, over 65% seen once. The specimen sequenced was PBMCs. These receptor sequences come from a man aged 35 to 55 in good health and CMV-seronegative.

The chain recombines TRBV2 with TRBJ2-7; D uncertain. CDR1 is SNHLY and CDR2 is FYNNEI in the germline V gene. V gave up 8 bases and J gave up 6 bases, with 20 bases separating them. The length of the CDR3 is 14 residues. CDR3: CASVERSSAFEQYF. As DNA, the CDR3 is TGTGCCAGCGTGGAGAGGTCCTCCGCTTTCGAGCAGTACTTC.

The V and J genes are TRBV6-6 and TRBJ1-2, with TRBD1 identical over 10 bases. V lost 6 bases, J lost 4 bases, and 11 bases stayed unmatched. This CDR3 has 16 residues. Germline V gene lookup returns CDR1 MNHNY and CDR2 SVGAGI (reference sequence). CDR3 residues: CASSPGTGVTSYGYTF. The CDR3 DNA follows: TGTGCCAGCAGCCCCGGGACAGGGGTAACGAGCTATGGCTACACCTTC.

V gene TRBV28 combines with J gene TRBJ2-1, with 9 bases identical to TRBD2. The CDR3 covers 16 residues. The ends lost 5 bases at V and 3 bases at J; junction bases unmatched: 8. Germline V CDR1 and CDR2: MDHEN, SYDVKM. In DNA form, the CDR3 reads TGTGCCAGCAGTCGCCTTACTAGCGGGTACTACAATGAGCAGTTCTTC. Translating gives CASSRLTSGYYNEQFF.

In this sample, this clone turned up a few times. The CDR3 coding sequence is TGTGCCAGCAGTTTACTCGGGACAGGAGCCTACGAGCAGTACTTC. It is translated as CASSLLGTGAYEQYF. This rearrangement joins TRBV28 to TRBJ2-7, with TRBD1 matching over 8 bases. This CDR3 has 15 residues. Germline trimming cut 2 bases from V and 2 bases from J; bases unmatched to any gene: 5. Germline CDR1 MDHEN, CDR2 SYDVKM.

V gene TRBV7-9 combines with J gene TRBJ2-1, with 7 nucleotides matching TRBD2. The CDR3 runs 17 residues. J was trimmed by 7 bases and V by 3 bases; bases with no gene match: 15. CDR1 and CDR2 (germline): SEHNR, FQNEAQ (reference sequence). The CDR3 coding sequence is TGTGCCAGCAGCTTGGGGGGAGGGCTATTAGTGTGGAATGAGCAGTTCTTC. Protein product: CASSLGGGLLVWNEQFF.

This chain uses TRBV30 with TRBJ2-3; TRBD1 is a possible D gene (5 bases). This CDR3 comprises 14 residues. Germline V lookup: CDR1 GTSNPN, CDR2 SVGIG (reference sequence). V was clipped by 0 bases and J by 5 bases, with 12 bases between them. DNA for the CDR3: TGTGCCTGGAGTGTAGGTCAGGGTAGAGATACGCAGTATTTT. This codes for CAWSVGQGRDTQYF.

The CDR3 sequence: CASSRDRGETQYF. CDR3 DNA sequence: TGTGCCAGCAGCCGGGACAGGGGCGAGACCCAGTACTTC. The chain couples TRBV14 to TRBJ2-5; 10 bases are a match to TRBD1. The germline CDR1 and CDR2 sequences are SGHDN and FVKESK. The V segment lost 4 bases and the J segment 5 bases; nucleotides outside the gene matches: 1. CDR3 length equals 13 residues.

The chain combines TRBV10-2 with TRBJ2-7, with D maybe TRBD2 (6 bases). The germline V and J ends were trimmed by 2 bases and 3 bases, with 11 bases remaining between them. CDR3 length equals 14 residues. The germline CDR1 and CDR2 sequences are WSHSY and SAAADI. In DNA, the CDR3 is TGCGCCAGCAGTGAGGCTAGCGAGGTCTACGAGCAGTACTTC. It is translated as CASSEASEVYEQYF.

CDR3 loop: CASSLDAGRNTDTQYF. The DNA for the CDR3 is TGTGCCAGCAGCTTAGATGCCGGGAGGAACACAGATACGCAGTATTTT. The chain is built from TRBV7-7 and TRBJ2-3, with 7 bases identical to TRBD2. CDR1 is SSHAT, CDR2 FNYEAQ, per germline (reference sequence). Trimming cost V 1 base and J 2 bases; bases outside gene matches: 6. This CDR3 region has 16 residues.

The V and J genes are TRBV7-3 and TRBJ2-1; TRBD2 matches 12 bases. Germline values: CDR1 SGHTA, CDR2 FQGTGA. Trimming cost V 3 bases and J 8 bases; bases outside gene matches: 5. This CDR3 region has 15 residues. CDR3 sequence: CASSFGLAGPDEQFF. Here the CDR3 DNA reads TGTGCCAGCAGCTTCGGACTAGCGGGACCAGATGAGCAGTTCTTC.

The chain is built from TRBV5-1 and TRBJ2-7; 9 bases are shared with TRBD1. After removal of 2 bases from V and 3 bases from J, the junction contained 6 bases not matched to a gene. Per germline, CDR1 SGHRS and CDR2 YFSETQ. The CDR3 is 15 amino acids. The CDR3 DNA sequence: TGCGCCAGCAGCTTCCTCCGGGACAGGGACTACGAGCAGTACTTC. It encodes CASSFLRDRDYEQYF.

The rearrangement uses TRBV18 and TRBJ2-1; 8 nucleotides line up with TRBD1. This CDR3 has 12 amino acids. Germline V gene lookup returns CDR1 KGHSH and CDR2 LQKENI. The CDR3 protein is CGAGQGGNEQFF. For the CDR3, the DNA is TGTGGGGCAGGACAGGGCGGCAATGAGCAGTTCTTC.

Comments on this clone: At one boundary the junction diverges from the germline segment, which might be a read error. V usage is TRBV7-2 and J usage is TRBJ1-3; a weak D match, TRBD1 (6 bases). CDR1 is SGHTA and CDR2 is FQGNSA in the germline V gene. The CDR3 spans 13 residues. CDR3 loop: CASSLGQRNTIYF. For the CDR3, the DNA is TGTGCCAGCAGTTTAGGACAGAGAAACACCATATATTTT.

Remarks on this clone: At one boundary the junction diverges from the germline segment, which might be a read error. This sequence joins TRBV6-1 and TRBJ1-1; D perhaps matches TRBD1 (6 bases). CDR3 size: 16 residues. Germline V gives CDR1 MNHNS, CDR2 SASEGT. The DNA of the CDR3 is TGTGCCAGCAGTGAACATCGGGGGGGCGCGAACACTGAAGCTCTCTTT. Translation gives CASSEHRGGANTEALF.

The CDR3 region has the DNA TGTGCCAGCAGCTTTCATTCTGAAGCTTTCTTT. Protein sequence: CASSFHSEAFF. V and J are TRBV11-2 and TRBJ1-1; D remains unclear. Trimming took off 3 bases at V and 6 bases at J, with 5 bases between the two ends. CDR3 length: 11 residues. Per germline, CDR1 SGHAT and CDR2 FQNNGV.

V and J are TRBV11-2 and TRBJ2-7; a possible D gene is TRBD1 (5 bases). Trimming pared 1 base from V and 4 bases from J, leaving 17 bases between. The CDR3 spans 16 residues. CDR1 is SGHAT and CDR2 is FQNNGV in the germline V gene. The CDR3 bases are TGTGCCAGCAGCTTAGTGGGGCAGGGTAATGCGTACGAGCAGTACTTC. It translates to CASSLVGQGNAYEQYF. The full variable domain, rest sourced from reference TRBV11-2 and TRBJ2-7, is EAGVAQSPRYKIIEKRQSVAFWCNPISGHATLYWYQQILGQGPKLLIQFQNNGVVDDSQLPKDRFSAERLKGVDSTLKIQPAKLEDSAVYLCASSLVGQGNAYEQYFGPGTRLTVT.

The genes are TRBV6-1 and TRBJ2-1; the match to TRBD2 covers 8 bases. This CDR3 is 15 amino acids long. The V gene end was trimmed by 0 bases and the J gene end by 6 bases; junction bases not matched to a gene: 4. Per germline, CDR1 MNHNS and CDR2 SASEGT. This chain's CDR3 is CASSEAPGTSNEQFF. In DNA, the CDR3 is TGTGCCAGCAGTGAAGCTCCCGGGACTAGCAATGAGCAGTTCTTC.

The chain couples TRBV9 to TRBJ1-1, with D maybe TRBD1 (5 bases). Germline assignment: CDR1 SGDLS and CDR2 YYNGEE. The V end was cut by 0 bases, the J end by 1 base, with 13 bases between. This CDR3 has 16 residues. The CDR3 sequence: CASSVEGGRANTEAFF. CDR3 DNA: TGTGCCAGCAGCGTAGAGGGAGGCAGGGCGAACACTGAAGCTTTCTTT.

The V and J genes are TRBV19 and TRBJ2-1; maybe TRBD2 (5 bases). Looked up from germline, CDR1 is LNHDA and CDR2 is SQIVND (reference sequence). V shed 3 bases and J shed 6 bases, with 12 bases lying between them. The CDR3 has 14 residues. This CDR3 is CASSIGLNGNEQFF. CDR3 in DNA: TGTGCCAGTAGTATTGGACTTAATGGCAATGAGCAGTTCTTC.

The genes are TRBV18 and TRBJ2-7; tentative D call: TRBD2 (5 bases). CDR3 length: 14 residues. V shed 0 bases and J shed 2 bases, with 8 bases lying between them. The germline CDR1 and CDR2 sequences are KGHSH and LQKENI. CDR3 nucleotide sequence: TGTGCCAGCTCACCACCTAGCGAAACCTACGAGCAGTACTTC. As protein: CASSPPSETYEQYF.

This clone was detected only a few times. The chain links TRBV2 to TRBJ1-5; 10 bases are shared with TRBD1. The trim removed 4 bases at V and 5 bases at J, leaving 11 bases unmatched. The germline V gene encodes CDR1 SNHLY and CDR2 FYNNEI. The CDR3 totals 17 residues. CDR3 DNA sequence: TGTGCCAGCAGTGGTCCAGAACCCGGACAGGGGGATCAGCCCCAGCATTTT. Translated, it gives CASSGPEPGQGDQPQHF.

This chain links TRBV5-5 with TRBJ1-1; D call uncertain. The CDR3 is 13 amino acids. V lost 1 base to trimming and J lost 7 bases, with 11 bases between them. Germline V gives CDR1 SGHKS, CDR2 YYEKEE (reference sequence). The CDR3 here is CASSLLVSGEAFF. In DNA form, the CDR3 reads TGTGCCAGCAGCTTGTTAGTCTCCGGTGAAGCTTTCTTT. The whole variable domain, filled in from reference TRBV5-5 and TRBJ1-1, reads DAGVTQSPTHLIKTRGQQVTLRCSPISGHKSVSWYQQVLGQGPQFIFQYYEKEERGRGNFPDRFSARQFPNYSSELNVNALLLGDSALYLCASSLLVSGEAFFGQGTRLTVV.

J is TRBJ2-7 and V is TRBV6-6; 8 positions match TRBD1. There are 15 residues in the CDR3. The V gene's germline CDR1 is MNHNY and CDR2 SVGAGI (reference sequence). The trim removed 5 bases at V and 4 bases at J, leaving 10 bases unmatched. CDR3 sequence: CASSARPDRAYEQYF. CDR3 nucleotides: TGTGCCAGCAGTGCTCGACCGGACAGGGCTTACGAGCAGTACTTC.

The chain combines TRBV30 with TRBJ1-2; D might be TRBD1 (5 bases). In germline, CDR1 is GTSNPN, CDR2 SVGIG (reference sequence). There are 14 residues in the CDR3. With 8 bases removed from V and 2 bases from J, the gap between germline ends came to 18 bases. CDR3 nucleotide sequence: TGTGCCGGACCCGCGGTTCAGGGAAACTATGGCTACACCTTC. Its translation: CAGPAVQGNYGYTF.